This TCR beta chain was retrieved from a study of blood T cell repertoires in COVID-19 (TCRdb year 2020). Some background on the complete study: The collaborator samples originated in the United States, Italy and Spain and spanned the acute and convalescent phases of COVID-19. The samples were drawn from two sources: the first 160 participants of the ongoing ImmuneRACE study, and 1,200 or so subjects contributed by 6 global collaborators. Subjects who had been exposed to COVID-19, were actively infected with it, or had recovered from it provided the deeply sampled blood TCRbeta repertoires that made up the dataset. The material from the prospective study consisted of cDNA or gDNA derived from T cells, B-cell-depleted T cells, or PBMCs. The repertoires were released in a freely available public database intended as a resource for research on the immune response to SARS-CoV-2. Where HLA class I and class II types were available, the types were taken from metadata supplied by the sample provider, not from assay-based typing. The sample metadata nearly always contained a de-identified subject ID, COVID-19 status, age in years and sex. The paper's findings and limits, for the study overall: Clinical and demographic metadata were provided uncurated, with the amount varying by source and participant.

TCRbeta CDR3 regions were amplified from genomic DNA by means of the immunoSEQ Assay, a bias-controlled multiplex PCR. Turning to the authors' computational methods: Within the assay, amplification of reference gene primers was used to estimate how many nucleated cells each sample contained. Sequence reads were collapsed and filtered to measure the absolute abundance of every unique TCRbeta CDR3 rearrangement. For each sample, productive Simpson clonality was calculated as the square root of Simpson's diversity index across productive rearrangements. TCRdb limited this immuneACCESS table to in-frame rearrangements with V and J called. A share of clones is missing; checked studies link under half to unresolved V genes, and the rest is unexplained. V and J calls and clone size are copied from that table; D and trimming were computed from the DNA. The sample table shows more than 300,000 clones, and 85% to 90% are seen once. The ten largest clones capture more than 9% of the sample.

Enrolling through a virtual design, the prospective study's participants ranged in age from roughly 18 to 89 years and lived across some 23 United States geographic areas. To assign participants to cohorts, the prospective study relied on clinical history that participants themselves reported in a screening survey and a study questionnaire. ImmuneRACE Cohort 3 recovered participants were defined by two consecutive negative NP/OP PCR tests, healthcare professional clearance, or symptom resolution. Each participant in the prospective study had whole blood, serum and a nasopharyngeal or oropharyngeal swab collected by mobile phlebotomists. Additional blood draws and questionnaires over an approximately 2-month period could optionally be provided by prospective study participants. Prospective study blood samples were shipped either frozen or at room temperature before DNA extraction. The CDR3 holds 16 amino acids from the cysteine to the phenylalanine. The kept DNA is CDR3 alone, 48 bases in frame from the first base. V is reduced by 4 bases and J by 1 base, leaving a spacing of 15 bases between them. Per the germline V gene, SGHRS is the CDR1 and YFSETQ is the CDR2.

About this clone: The target of this receptor is not known. Qualities for individual bases were not recorded, and no much larger clone is one base off.

This TCR derives from a woman in her late teens or twenties who had recovered from COVID-19. This chain is built from TRBV5-1 and TRBJ1-3, with TRBD1 tentatively as D gene (5 bases match). The sequenced sample was PBMCs or T cells enriched from blood (not recorded which). The nucleotide sequence is given as TGCGCCAGCAGCCCACCCAGGGTATCGTCTGGAAACACCATATATTTT. Its product reads: CASSPPRVSSGNTIYF.